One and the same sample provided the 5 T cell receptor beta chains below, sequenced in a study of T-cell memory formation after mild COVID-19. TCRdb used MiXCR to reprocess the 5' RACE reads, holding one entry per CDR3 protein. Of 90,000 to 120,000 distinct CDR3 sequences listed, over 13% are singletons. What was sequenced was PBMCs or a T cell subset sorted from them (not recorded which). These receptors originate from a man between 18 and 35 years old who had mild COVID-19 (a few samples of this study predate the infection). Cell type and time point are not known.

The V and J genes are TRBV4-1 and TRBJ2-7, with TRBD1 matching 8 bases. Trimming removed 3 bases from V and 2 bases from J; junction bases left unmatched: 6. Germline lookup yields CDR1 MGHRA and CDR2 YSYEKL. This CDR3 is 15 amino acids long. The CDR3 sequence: CASSHPRTGTYEQYF. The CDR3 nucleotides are TGCGCCAGCAGCCACCCGCGGACAGGGACCTACGAGCAGTACTTC.

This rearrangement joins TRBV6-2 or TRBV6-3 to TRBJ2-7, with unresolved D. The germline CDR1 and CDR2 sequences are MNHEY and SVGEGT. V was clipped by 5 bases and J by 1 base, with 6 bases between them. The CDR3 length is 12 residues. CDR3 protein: CASSGQSYEQYF. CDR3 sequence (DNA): TGTGCCAGCAGTGGGCAGTCCTACGAGCAGTACTTC.

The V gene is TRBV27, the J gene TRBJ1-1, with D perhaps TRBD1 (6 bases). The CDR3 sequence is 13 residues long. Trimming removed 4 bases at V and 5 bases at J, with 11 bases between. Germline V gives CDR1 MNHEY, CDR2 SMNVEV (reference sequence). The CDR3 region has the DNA TGTGCCAGCAGTTCCCACAGGGAGACTGAAGCTTTCTTT. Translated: CASSSHRETEAFF.

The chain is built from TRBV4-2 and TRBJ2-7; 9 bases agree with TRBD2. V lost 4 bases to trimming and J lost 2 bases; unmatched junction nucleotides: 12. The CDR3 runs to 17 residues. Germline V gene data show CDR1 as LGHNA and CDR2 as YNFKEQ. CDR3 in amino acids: CASSPSTLAGFAYEQYF. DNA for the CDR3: TGTGCCAGCAGCCCATCCACTCTAGCGGGGTTTGCCTACGAGCAGTACTTC.

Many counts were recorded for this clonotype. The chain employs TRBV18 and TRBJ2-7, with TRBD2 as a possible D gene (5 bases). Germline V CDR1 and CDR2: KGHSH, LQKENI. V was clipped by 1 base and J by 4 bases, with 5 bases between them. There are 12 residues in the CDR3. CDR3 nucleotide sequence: TGTGCCAGCTCACCACGAGGGTACGAGCAGTACTTC. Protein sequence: CASSPRGYEQYF.